These T cell receptor beta chains were read from a single sample in a study of CD8 T cells in ankylosing spondylitis. TCRdb processed the 5' RACE reads anew with MiXCR; each CDR3 protein has one entry. The repertoire holds 300,000 to 350,000 distinct CDR3 sequences, with over 12% as singletons. The material sequenced was blood, either unsorted or a sorted T cell fraction (not recorded which). The receptors come from a male donor with ankylosing spondylitis or in good health (not recorded which). Each CDR3 is given with its conserved first and last residue. Fields, in order: D gene, V gene, J gene, clone size, CDR3 protein, CDR3 DNA. A D gene is named only where the DNA matches it firmly. Where a row states a size, it is once, few, many or the class of an expanded clone; other rows omit it.

.,TRBV14,TRBJ2-1,few,CASSRTTDWRKDSYNEQFF,TGTGCCAGCAGCCGAACTACGGACTGGCGCAAGGACTCCTACAATGAGCAGTTCTTC
.,TRBV20-1,TRBJ1-1,few,CSAPGIATEAFF,TGCAGTGCTCCAGGGATAGCGACTGAAGCTTTCTTT
.,TRBV3-1,TRBJ1-2,.,CASSQATGENYGYTF,TGTGCCAGCAGCCAAGCCACAGGAGAAAACTATGGCTACACCTTC
TRBD2,TRBV7-8,TRBJ2-5,.,CASSLGLAGGETQYF,TGTGCCAGCAGCTTAGGACTAGCGGGAGGAGAGACCCAGTACTTC
.,TRBV5-1,TRBJ1-2,.,CASSLVRSGIGYTF,TGCGCCAGCAGCTTGGTTCGATCAGGGATAGGCTACACCTTC
.,TRBV5-1,TRBJ2-3,few,CASSLMSGGSTDTQYF,TGCGCCAGCAGCTTGATGAGTGGAGGGAGCACAGATACGCAGTATTTT
TRBD2,TRBV4-2,TRBJ2-1,.,CASSQRGLAVYNEQFF,TGTGCCAGCAGCCAAAGAGGTCTAGCGGTGTACAATGAGCAGTTCTTC
TRBD1,TRBV20-1,TRBJ2-7,few,CSARSDRGYEQYF,TGCAGTGCTAGATCGGACAGGGGATACGAGCAGTACTTC
.,TRBV7-2,TRBJ2-3,few,CASSRYWERPGDTQYF,TGTGCCAGCAGCCGGTATTGGGAACGTCCAGGTGATACGCAGTATTTT
TRBD2,TRBV2,TRBJ2-3,few,CASLNGLAGTDTQYF,TGTGCCAGCTTAAATGGACTAGCGGGCACAGATACGCAGTATTTT
.,TRBV7-9,TRBJ2-5,few,CASSVRGETQYF,TGTGCCAGCAGCGTGAGGGGAGAGACCCAGTACTTC
TRBD2,TRBV7-8,TRBJ2-1,many,CASSPWTSGINEQFF,TGTGCCAGCAGCCCCTGGACTAGCGGTATCAATGAGCAGTTCTTC
.,TRBV5-1,TRBJ1-2,few,CASSLGATAEGYTF,TGCGCCAGCAGCTTGGGAGCGACGGCAGAAGGCTACACCTTC
TRBD2,TRBV27,TRBJ2-2,few,CASTLGEGQTGELFF,TGTGCCAGCACCCTGGGGGAGGGCCAAACCGGGGAGCTGTTTTTT
.,TRBV6-5,TRBJ1-5,many,CASSLRTDNQPQHF,TGTGCCAGCAGTTTAAGGACGGACAATCAGCCCCAGCATTTT
.,TRBV27,TRBJ1-1,few,CASSLSSVTMNTEAFF,TGTGCCAGCAGTTTATCCAGCGTAACTATGAACACTGAAGCTTTCTTT
.,TRBV5-1,TRBJ2-2,.,CASSPPGRPGELFF,TGCGCCAGCAGCCCCCCAGGCCGACCCGGGGAGCTGTTTTTT
.,TRBV20-1,TRBJ1-5,.,CSARGGYTDNQPQHF,TGCAGTGCTAGAGGCGGGTATACGGACAATCAGCCCCAGCATTTT
.,TRBV12-3/TRBV12-4,TRBJ2-2,few,CASSLRLVEGTGELFF,TGTGCCAGCAGTTTAAGGCTAGTGGAGGGCACCGGGGAGCTGTTTTTT
.,TRBV19,TRBJ1-5,few,CASSIDGVSNQPQHF,TGTGCCAGTAGTATAGATGGGGTGAGCAATCAGCCCCAGCATTTT
.,TRBV10-2,TRBJ1-6,few,CASSERAYNSPLHF,TGCGCCAGCAGTGAGCGGGCCTATAATTCACCCCTCCACTTT
.,TRBV4-1,TRBJ1-6,.,CASSQEMGGPLHF,TGCGCCAGCAGCCAAGAGATGGGGGGACCCCTCCACTTT
TRBD1,TRBV6-5,TRBJ2-6,.,CASNSGQGTSGANVLTF,TGTGCCAGCAATTCGGGACAGGGAACCTCTGGGGCCAACGTCCTGACTTTC
.,TRBV5-1,TRBJ2-2,.,CASSSNLRDTGELFF,TGCGCCAGCAGCTCCAATTTGCGGGACACCGGGGAGCTGTTTTTT